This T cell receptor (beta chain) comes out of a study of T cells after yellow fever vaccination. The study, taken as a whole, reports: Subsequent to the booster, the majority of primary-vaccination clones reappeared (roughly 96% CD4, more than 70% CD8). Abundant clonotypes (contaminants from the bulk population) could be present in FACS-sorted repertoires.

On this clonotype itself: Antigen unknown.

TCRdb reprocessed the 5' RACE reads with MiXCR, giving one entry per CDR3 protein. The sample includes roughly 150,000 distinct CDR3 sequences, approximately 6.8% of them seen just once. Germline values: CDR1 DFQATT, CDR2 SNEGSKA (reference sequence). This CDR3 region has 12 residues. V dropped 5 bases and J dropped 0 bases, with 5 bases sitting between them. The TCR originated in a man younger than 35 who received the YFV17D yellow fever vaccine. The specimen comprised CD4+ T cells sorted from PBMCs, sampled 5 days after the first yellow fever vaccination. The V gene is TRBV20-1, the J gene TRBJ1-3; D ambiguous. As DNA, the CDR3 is TGCAGTGCTCCGTACTCTGGAAACACCATATATTTT. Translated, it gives CSAPYSGNTIYF.